The clone carrying this T cell receptor (beta chain) has ten or more counts. Its antigen is still unknown. This entry belongs to a study of Graves' ophthalmopathy and Graves' hyperthyroidism. Overall study results and limits: Ophthalmopathy cases were distinguished from stable hyperthyroidism by a 13-signature model, reaching around 88% sensitivity and approximately 81% specificity. Most expanded clonotypes from thyroid (those above 0.001 frequency) were also found in blood.

The germline V gene encodes CDR1 SGHRS and CDR2 YFSETQ. The CDR3 contains 17 residues. Trimming left V 0 bases short and J 0 bases short, with 10 bases between. A diagnosis was made from clinical symptoms together with serum thyroxine, TRAb, thyroid ultrasound and orbital computed tomography. Amplification from RNA transcripts yielded the TCR beta CDR3 regions. HTBI primers were employed in first-round RT-PCR, then a second-round multiplex PCR followed. One entry per CDR3 protein results from TCRdb running MiXCR on the multiplex PCR reads. The profile shows roughly 610,000 distinct CDR3 sequences, approximately 22% of them singletons.

The sample comprised peripheral blood. This chain connects TRBV5-1 to TRBJ2-6; no reliable D call. The sequence came from a woman aged 18-35 years with stable Graves' hyperthyroidism. Some clones in this sample may be carry-over from other donors' samples. The CDR3 here is CASSLATSISGANVLTF. The CDR3 DNA follows: TGCGCCAGCAGCTTGGCCACCAGCATCTCTGGGGCCAACGTCCTGACTTTC.